In this sample, the clone carrying this T cell receptor (beta chain) turned up many times. Unique molecular identifiers were used to barcode this TCRbeta library. TCRdb re-called the PCR reads with MiXCR, one entry per CDR3 protein. The table lists approximately 250,000 distinct CDR3 sequences, 9% to 10% of them singletons. This record belongs to a study of T-cell reconstitution after alpha-beta-depleted transplantation in children. The CDR3 length is 17 residues. The V and J ends lost 3 bases and 6 bases, in that order; junction bases with no gene match: 17. Germline lookup yields CDR1 DFQATT and CDR2 SNEGSKA (reference sequence).

This receptor was identified in a human donor who donated a stem cell graft to a child with SCID. The V and J genes are TRBV20-1 and TRBJ2-1; 7 positions match TRBD2. The sequencing used PBMCs from the stem cell graft donor, collected from the stem cell graft. CDR3 bases: TGCAGTGCTAGTACTAGCGCGTCGCTTTGGGGGATCAATGAGCAGTTCTTC. The encoded protein is CSASTSASLWGINEQFF.